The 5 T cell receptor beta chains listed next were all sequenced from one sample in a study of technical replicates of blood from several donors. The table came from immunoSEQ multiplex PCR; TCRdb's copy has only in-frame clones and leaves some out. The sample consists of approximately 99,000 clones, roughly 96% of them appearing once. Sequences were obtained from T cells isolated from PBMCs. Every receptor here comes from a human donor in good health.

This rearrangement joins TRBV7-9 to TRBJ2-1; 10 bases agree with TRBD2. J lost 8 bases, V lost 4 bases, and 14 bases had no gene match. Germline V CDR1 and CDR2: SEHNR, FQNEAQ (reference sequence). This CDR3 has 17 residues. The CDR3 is CASSSELGAGGLDEQFF. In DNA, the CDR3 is TGTGCCAGCAGCTCAGAGCTCGGAGCGGGGGGGCTCGATGAGCAGTTCTTC.

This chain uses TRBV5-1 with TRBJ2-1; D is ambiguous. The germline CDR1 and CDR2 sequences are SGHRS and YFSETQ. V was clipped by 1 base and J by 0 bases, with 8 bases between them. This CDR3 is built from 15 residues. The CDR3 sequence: CASSLSLSSYNEQFF. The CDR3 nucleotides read TGCGCCAGCAGCTTGTCCCTGAGCTCCTACAATGAGCAGTTCTTC.

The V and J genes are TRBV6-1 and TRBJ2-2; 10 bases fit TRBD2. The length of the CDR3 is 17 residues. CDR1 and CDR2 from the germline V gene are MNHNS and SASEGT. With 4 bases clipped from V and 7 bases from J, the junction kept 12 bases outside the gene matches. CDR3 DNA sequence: TGTGCCAGCAGTGGAGGGAGCGGGAGGGCCCTTGGCGGGGAGCTGTTTTTT. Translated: CASSGGSGRALGGELFF.

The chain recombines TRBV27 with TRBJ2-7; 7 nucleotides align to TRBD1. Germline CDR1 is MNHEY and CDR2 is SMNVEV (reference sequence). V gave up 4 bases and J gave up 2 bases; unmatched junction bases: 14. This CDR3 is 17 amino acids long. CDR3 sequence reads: CASSSRTSPGGPYEQYF. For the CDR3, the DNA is TGTGCCAGCAGTTCCAGAACGTCCCCAGGGGGTCCCTACGAGCAGTACTTC.

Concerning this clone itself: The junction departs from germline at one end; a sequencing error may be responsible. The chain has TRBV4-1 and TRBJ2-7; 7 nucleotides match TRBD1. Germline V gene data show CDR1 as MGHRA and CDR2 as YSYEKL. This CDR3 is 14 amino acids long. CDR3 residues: CASSQKDRAYGQYF. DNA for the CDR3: TGCGCCAGCAGCCAGAAAGACAGGGCCTACGGGCAGTACTTC.